One sample yielded the 26 T cell receptor beta chains listed below, sequenced in a study of blood T cell repertoires in COVID-19. Sequenced by immunoSEQ multiplex PCR; TCRdb stores in-frame clones only, minus some. The sample contains around 86,000 clones, nearly 85% of which appear only once. The sample was peripheral blood. The receptors stem from an elderly woman with acute or convalescent COVID-19.

The rearrangement joins TRBV10-3 to TRBJ1-2; D uncertain. The CDR3 runs to 16 residues. Trimming pared 6 bases from V and 6 bases from J, leaving 23 bases between. The germline V gene has CDR1 ENHRY and CDR2 SYGVKD. The CDR3 DNA reads as TGTGCCATCAGGGGGTCGAACCGGTCCCCGGAGGATGGCTACACCTTC. Its protein is CAIRGSNRSPEDGYTF.

The chain is built from TRBV18 and TRBJ2-1; a weak D match, TRBD2 (6 bases). The CDR3 runs to 16 residues. With 0 bases removed from V and 9 bases from J, the gap between germline ends came to 18 bases. CDR1 and CDR2 (germline): KGHSH, LQKENI. DNA for the CDR3: TGTGCCAGCTCACCACCCTACTCGGGAGAAGTCGGTGAGCAGTTCTTC. This sequence encodes CASSPPYSGEVGEQFF.

This clone is a singleton in its sample. The chain is built from TRBV15 and TRBJ1-2, with 7 positions matching TRBD1. Germline CDR1 reads LNHNV; CDR2 reads YYDKDF (reference sequence). Unmatched junction bases numbered 5, after V lost 0 bases and J lost 4 bases. The CDR3 runs 15 residues. CDR3 DNA: TGTGCCACCAGCAGAGATCTAGGGACAGCCTATGGCTACACCTTC. It translates to CATSRDLGTAYGYTF.

This chain links TRBV4-2 with TRBJ2-7, with 7 bases matching TRBD1. From germline, CDR1 is LGHNA and CDR2 YNFKEQ. This CDR3 has 15 residues. Trimming took 3 bases from V and 4 from J; bases not matched to a gene: 9. The CDR3 protein is CASSQGLGTDYEQYF. The CDR3 region has the DNA TGTGCCAGCAGCCAGGGCTTAGGGACAGATTACGAGCAGTACTTC.

V usage is TRBV4-2 and J usage is TRBJ1-4; tentatively, D is TRBD1 (6 bases). This CDR3 is 14 amino acids long. V was shortened by 2 bases and J by 6 bases, with 10 bases between the two germline ends. Germline CDR1 is LGHNA and CDR2 is YNFKEQ. CDR3 nucleotide sequence: TGTGCCAGCAGCCAACAACACAGGGATGAAAAACTGTTTTTT. Its translation is CASSQQHRDEKLFF.

The V call is TRBV11-3, the J call TRBJ2-5; 7 bases agree with TRBD2. V was pared by 6 bases and J by 5 bases, with 9 bases of the junction left unmatched. Germline CDR1 and CDR2: SGHNT and YENEEA. There are 14 residues in the CDR3. The CDR3 is CASRSGAPGETQYF. In nucleotides, the CDR3 is TGTGCCAGCAGAAGCGGGGCCCCAGGGGAGACCCAGTACTTC.

This sequence joins TRBV2 and TRBJ2-1; 7 positions agree with TRBD1. The CDR3 is 13 residues long. V trimming: 10 bases; J trimming: 1 base; junction bases outside the gene matches: 4. The germline V gene encodes CDR1 SNHLY and CDR2 FYNNEI. The DNA for the CDR3 is TGTGCCACCCACAGGGGTTCCTACAATGAGCAGTTCTTC. Its translation: CATHRGSYNEQFF.

This chain links TRBV7-2 with TRBJ2-7; 11 nucleotides match TRBD2. Germline V gives CDR1 SGHTA, CDR2 FQGNSA. CDR3 length: 16 amino acids. The J segment lost 2 bases and the V segment lost 5 bases, leaving 8 bases of the junction unmatched. The CDR3 protein is CASSPAGTSGAYEQYF. The CDR3 DNA reads as TGTGCCAGCAGCCCCGCCGGGACTAGCGGAGCCTACGAGCAGTACTTC.

The rearrangement joins TRBV25-1 to TRBJ2-3; 10 bases fit TRBD2. The CDR3 runs to 14 residues. The germline gives CDR1 MGHDK, CDR2 SYGVNS. Losses at the gene ends were 6 bases for V and 4 bases for J; bases not matched to a gene: 4. The CDR3 protein is CASRSSGRADTQYF. CDR3 in DNA: TGTGCCAGCAGATCTAGCGGGAGAGCAGATACGCAGTATTTT. Using reference TRBV25-1 and TRBJ2-3 for the parts outside the CDR3, the full variable domain is EADIYQTPRYLVIGTGKKITLECSQTMGHDKMYWYQQDPGMELHLIHYSYGVNSTEKGDLSSESTVSRIRTEHFPLTLESARPSHTSQYLCASRSSGRADTQYFGPGTRLTVL.

This sequence joins TRBV5-1 and TRBJ1-3, with 8 bases aligning to TRBD1. V trimming: 0 bases; J trimming: 9 bases; junction bases outside the gene matches: 14. CDR3 length: 17 amino acids. Germline-derived CDR1 and CDR2 are SGHRS and YFSETQ. The CDR3: CASSLAGVPTGESTIYF. The CDR3 bases are TGCGCCAGCAGCTTGGCCGGGGTCCCGACAGGGGAGAGCACCATATATTTT.

The chain employs TRBV19 and TRBJ2-3; D possibly corresponds to TRBD2 (5 bases). This CDR3 contains 11 residues. V lost 7 bases and J 9 bases, leaving 11 bases between the germline ends. Per the germline V gene, CDR1 is LNHDA and CDR2 is SQIVND (reference sequence). The CDR3 DNA sequence: TGTGCCAGTAAGGGCAGAGGGACGCAGTATTTT. As protein: CASKGRGTQYF.

The CDR3, as DNA: TGCGCCAGCAGCCCCGGGATAGCGGGGTCCGAGCAGTACTTC. Translating it yields CASSPGIAGSEQYF. The chain joins TRBV4-1 to TRBJ2-7; TRBD2 aligns across 8 bases. CDR1 and CDR2 from the germline V gene are MGHRA and YSYEKL. The CDR3 sequence is 14 residues long. The trim removed 4 bases at V and 6 bases at J, leaving 8 bases unmatched.

The chain employs TRBV28 and TRBJ2-3; 8 bases fit TRBD2. From germline, CDR1 is MDHEN and CDR2 SYDVKM. With V trimmed by 5 bases and J by 0 bases, 10 bases remained unmatched. The CDR3 has 17 residues. The CDR3 reads CASSRWTSSASTDTQYF. In DNA form, the CDR3 reads TGTGCCAGCAGTCGGTGGACTAGCAGTGCTAGCACAGATACGCAGTATTTT.

The chain joins TRBV12-3 or TRBV12-4 to TRBJ2-3; D is ambiguous. This CDR3 has 12 residues. Trimming cost V 3 bases and J 2 bases, with 3 bases left between them. The chain's CDR3 is CASSFYTDTQYF. The CDR3 coding sequence is TGTGCCAGCAGTTTCTACACAGATACGCAGTATTTT.

J is TRBJ1-3 and V is TRBV6-2 or TRBV6-3; D uncertain. Germline CDR1 MNHEY, CDR2 SVGEGT. The CDR3 runs 14 residues. Trimming took off 5 bases at V and 0 bases at J, with 8 bases between the two ends. DNA of the CDR3: TGTGCCAGCAGTGCGGGAAGCTCTGGAAACACCATATATTTT. This translates into CASSAGSSGNTIYF.

The J gene is TRBJ2-5, the V gene TRBV29-1; 7 bases fit TRBD1. The CDR3 length is 14 residues. V was clipped by 2 bases and J by 5 bases; unmatched bases: 8. Germline V gene sequence: CDR1 SQVTM, CDR2 ANQGSEA. The CDR3 nucleotides are TGCAGCGTTGAAAGGCAGGGGGTAATGGAGACCCAGTACTTC. It specifies CSVERQGVMETQYF. The full variable domain, in which reference TRBV29-1 and TRBJ2-5 provide the parts outside the CDR3, is SAVISQKPSRDICQRGTSLTIQCQVDSQVTMMFWYRQQPGQSLTLIATANQGSEATYESGFVIDKFPISRPNLTFSTLTVSNMSPEDSSIYLCSVERQGVMETQYFGPGTRLLVL.

This clone was observed once. The V and J genes are TRBV28 and TRBJ2-3; 10 bases map to TRBD2. CDR1 MDHEN and CDR2 SYDVKM come from the germline V gene. CDR3 size: 14 residues. The J segment lost 4 bases and the V segment lost 4 bases, leaving 2 bases of the junction unmatched. CDR3 coding DNA: TGTGCCAGCAGTTCTAGCGGGAGTGCAGATACGCAGTATTTT. This translates into CASSSSGSADTQYF.

The chain employs TRBV18 and TRBJ2-2, with 9 bases matching TRBD2. Germline CDR1 reads KGHSH; CDR2 reads LQKENI. The ends lost 6 bases at V and 7 bases at J; junction bases unmatched: 9. The CDR3 is 15 residues long. The CDR3 nucleotides read TGTGCCAGCTCTTCATTAGCGGGAGAGATCGGGGAGCTGTTTTTT. Amino acid sequence: CASSSLAGEIGELFF.

The CDR3 loop reads CASSLKSTELQETQYF. As DNA, the CDR3 is TGTGCCAGCAGTCTTAAGTCGACAGAATTACAAGAGACCCAGTACTTC. This chain joins TRBV27 and TRBJ2-5, with D possibly TRBD1 on 5 matching bases. The V and J ends lost 5 bases and 2 bases respectively, with 18 bases between them. Germline assignment: CDR1 MNHEY and CDR2 SMNVEV (reference sequence). This CDR3 is built from 16 residues.

The chain recombines TRBV18 with TRBJ1-1, with D perhaps TRBD1 (6 bases). With 4 bases removed from V and 2 bases from J, the gap between germline ends came to 14 bases. The CDR3 is made up of 15 amino acids. Germline loops: CDR1 KGHSH, CDR2 LQKENI. This CDR3 reads CASSQQGTKNTEAFF. In nucleotides, the CDR3 is TGTGCCAGCTCACAACAAGGGACAAAAAACACTGAAGCTTTCTTT.

The chain employs TRBV7-9 and TRBJ2-2; D is unclear. There are 17 residues in the CDR3. The V end lost 4 bases, the J end lost 2 bases, and 17 bases lay between the germline ends. Germline-derived CDR1 and CDR2 are SEHNR and FQNEAQ (reference sequence). CDR3 in DNA: TGTGCCAGCAGCTCCCCGAACCCCAGTCCCAACACCGGGGAGCTGTTTTTT. Translating it yields CASSSPNPSPNTGELFF.

This chain uses TRBV19 with TRBJ2-2, with 9 bases fitting TRBD1. The V gene's germline CDR1 is LNHDA and CDR2 SQIVND (reference sequence). The CDR3 spans 16 residues. Trimming cost V 3 bases and J 3 bases; bases outside gene matches: 5. The CDR3 DNA reads as TGTGCCAGTAGTATGGGGACAGGGATTCACACCGGGGAGCTGTTTTTT. Amino acids: CASSMGTGIHTGELFF. The full variable domain, rest sourced from reference TRBV19 and TRBJ2-2, is DGGITQSPKYLFRKEGQNVTLSCEQNLNHDAMYWYRQDPGQGLRLIYYSQIVNDFQKGDIAEGYSVSREKKESFPLTVTSAQKNPTAFYLCASSMGTGIHTGELFFGEGSRLTVL.

This chain joins TRBV7-2 and TRBJ2-1, with 7 nucleotides matching TRBD2. J was trimmed by 15 bases and V by 2 bases; bases with no gene match: 10. Germline values: CDR1 SGHTA, CDR2 FQGNSA. The CDR3 sequence is 13 residues long. This chain's CDR3 is CASSLIAGDGPFF. DNA of the CDR3: TGTGCCAGCAGCTTAATAGCGGGCGACGGGCCGTTCTTC. The variable domain in full, completed from reference TRBV7-2 and TRBJ2-1, reads GAGVSQSPSNKVTEKGKDVELRCDPISGHTALYWYRQSLGQGLEFLIYFQGNSAPDKSGLPSDRFSAERTGGSVSTLTIQRTQQEDSAVYLCASSLIAGDGPFFGPGTRLTVL.

In DNA, the CDR3 is TGTGCCAGCAGGGACACCGGGACAGGGTCGTACGAGCAGTACTTC. The encoded protein is CASRDTGTGSYEQYF. The chain recombines TRBV6-6 with TRBJ2-7, with TRBD1 identical over 9 bases. The V segment lost 6 bases and the J segment 4 bases; nucleotides outside the gene matches: 10. Germline V gene sequence: CDR1 MNHNY, CDR2 SVGAGI (reference sequence). The CDR3 has 15 amino acids.

The J gene is TRBJ2-1, the V gene TRBV24-1; TRBD1 aligns across 10 bases. CDR1 KGHDR and CDR2 SFDVKD come from the germline V gene. CDR3 size: 15 residues. Trimming at V came to 9 bases and at J to 5 bases, leaving 9 bases not matched to a gene. The CDR3 region is CATGYSGQGNNEQFF. Here the CDR3 DNA reads TGTGCCACCGGGTATTCGGGACAGGGGAACAATGAGCAGTTCTTC.

This clone appeared once. The chain uses TRBV24-1 and TRBJ2-7; TRBD2 matches 11 bases. Germline trimming cut 3 bases from V and 5 bases from J; bases unmatched to any gene: 2. The CDR3 is 14 amino acids. The germline CDR1 and CDR2 sequences are KGHDR and SFDVKD. CDR3 DNA: TGTGCCACCAGTGATCAACTAGCGGGAGACGAGCAGTACTTC. It yields the protein CATSDQLAGDEQYF.